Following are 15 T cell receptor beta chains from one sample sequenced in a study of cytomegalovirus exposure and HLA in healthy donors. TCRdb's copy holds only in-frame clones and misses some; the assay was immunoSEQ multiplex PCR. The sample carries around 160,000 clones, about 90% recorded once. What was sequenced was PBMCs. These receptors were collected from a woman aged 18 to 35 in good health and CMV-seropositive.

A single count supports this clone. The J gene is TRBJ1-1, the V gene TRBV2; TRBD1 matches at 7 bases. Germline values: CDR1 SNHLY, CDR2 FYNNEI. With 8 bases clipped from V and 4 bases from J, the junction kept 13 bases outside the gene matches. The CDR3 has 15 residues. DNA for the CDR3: TGTGCCAGCCTAAAAGAGGGGGCCAGGGGCACTGAAGCTTTCTTT. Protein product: CASLKEGARGTEAFF.

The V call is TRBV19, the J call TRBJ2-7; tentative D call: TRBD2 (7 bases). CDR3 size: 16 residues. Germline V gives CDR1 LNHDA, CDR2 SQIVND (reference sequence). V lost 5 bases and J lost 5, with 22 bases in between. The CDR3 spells CASSQAGTAGADEQYF. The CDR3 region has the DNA TGTGCCAGTAGTCAAGCGGGGACGGCAGGGGCGGACGAGCAGTACTTC.

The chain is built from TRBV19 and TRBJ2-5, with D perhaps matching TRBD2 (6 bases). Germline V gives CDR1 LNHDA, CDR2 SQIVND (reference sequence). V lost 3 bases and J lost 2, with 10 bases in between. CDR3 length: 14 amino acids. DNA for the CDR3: TGTGCCAGTAGTATGGGACTCGGTCAAGAGACCCAGTACTTC. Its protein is CASSMGLGQETQYF.

CDR3: CSVDKTGMNTEAFF. The CDR3 bases are TGCAGCGTTGATAAGACAGGGATGAACACTGAAGCTTTCTTT. This chain connects TRBV29-1 to TRBJ1-1, with TRBD1 matching over 7 bases. Germline V gene data show CDR1 as SQVTM and CDR2 as ANQGSEA. Trimming at V came to 3 bases and at J to 0 bases, leaving 4 bases not matched to a gene. This CDR3 spans 14 amino acids.

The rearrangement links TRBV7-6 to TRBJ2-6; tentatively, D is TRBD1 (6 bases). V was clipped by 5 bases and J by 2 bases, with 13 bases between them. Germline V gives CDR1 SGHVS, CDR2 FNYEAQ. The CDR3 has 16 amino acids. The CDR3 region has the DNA TGTGCCAGCAGCAAAAGACAGGTTGCTGGGGCCAACGTCCTGACTTTC. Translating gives CASSKRQVAGANVLTF.

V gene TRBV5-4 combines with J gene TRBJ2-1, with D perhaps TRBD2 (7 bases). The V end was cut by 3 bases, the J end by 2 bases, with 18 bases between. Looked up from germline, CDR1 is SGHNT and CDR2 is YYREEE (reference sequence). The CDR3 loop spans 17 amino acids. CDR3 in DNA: TGTGCCAGCAGCTCACCGTTGGGGGGGGGCGCCTACAATGAGCAGTTCTTC. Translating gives CASSSPLGGGAYNEQFF.

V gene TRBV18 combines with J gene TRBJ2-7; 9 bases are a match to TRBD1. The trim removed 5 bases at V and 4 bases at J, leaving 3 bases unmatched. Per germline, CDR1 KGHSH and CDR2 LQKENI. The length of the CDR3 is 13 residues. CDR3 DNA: TGTGCCAGCTCAGAGACAGGGGGTTACGAGCAGTACTTC. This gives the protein CASSETGGYEQYF. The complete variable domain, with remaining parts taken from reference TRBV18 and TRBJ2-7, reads NAGVMQNPRHLVRRRGQEARLRCSPMKGHSHVYWYRQLPEEGLKFMVYLQKENIIDESGMPKERFSAEFPKEGPSILRIQQVVRGDSAAYFCASSETGGYEQYFGPGTRLTVT.

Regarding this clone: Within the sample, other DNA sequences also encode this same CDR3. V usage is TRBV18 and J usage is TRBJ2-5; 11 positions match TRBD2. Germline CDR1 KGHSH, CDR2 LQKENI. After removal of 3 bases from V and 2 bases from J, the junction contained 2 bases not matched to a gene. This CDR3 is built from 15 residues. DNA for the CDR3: TGTGCCAGCTCACCCCCTAGCGGGGGGCAAGAGACCCAGTACTTC. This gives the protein CASSPPSGGQETQYF.

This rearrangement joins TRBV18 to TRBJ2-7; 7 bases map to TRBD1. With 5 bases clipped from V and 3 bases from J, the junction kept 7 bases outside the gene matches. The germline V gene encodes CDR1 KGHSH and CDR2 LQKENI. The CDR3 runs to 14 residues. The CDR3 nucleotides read TGTGCCAGCTCAACAGGGGTTAGTTTCTACGAGCAGTACTTC. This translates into CASSTGVSFYEQYF. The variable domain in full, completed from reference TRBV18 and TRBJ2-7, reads NAGVMQNPRHLVRRRGQEARLRCSPMKGHSHVYWYRQLPEEGLKFMVYLQKENIIDESGMPKERFSAEFPKEGPSILRIQQVVRGDSAAYFCASSTGVSFYEQYFGPGTRLTVT.

This CDR3 is CASSRTGTSGRYEQYF. In DNA form, the CDR3 reads TGTGCCAGCAGCCGTACGGGGACTAGCGGGAGGTACGAGCAGTACTTC. The chain recombines TRBV27 with TRBJ2-7; 15 positions match TRBD2. The CDR3 spans 16 residues. V lost 6 bases and J lost 4; bases outside the gene matches: 7. CDR1 and CDR2 (germline): MNHEY, SMNVEV (reference sequence).

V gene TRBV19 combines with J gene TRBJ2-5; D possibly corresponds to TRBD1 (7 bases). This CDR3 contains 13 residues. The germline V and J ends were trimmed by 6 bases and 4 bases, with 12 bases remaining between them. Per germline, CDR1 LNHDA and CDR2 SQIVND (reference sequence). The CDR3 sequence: CASRRQGGETQYF. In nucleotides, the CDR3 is TGTGCCAGTAGGAGACAGGGAGGAGAGACCCAGTACTTC.

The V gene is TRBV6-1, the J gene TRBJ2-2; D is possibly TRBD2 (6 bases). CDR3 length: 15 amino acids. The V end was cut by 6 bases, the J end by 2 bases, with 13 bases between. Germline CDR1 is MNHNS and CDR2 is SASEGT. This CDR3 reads CASSGGGLNTGELFF. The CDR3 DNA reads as TGTGCCAGCAGCGGCGGAGGGCTTAACACCGGGGAGCTGTTTTTT.

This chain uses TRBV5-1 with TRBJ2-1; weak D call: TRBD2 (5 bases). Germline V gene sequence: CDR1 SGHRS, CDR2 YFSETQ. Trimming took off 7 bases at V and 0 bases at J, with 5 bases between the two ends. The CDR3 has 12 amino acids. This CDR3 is CASGSSYNEQFF. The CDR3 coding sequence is TGCGCCAGCGGGAGCTCCTACAATGAGCAGTTCTTC.

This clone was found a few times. CDR3 loop: CASSSGYNQPQHF. In nucleotides, the CDR3 is TGTGCCAGCAGTTCAGGGTACAATCAGCCCCAGCATTTT. J is TRBJ1-5 and V is TRBV27; D perhaps matches TRBD1 (5 bases). The CDR3 length is 13 residues. Deletions cut 4 bases from V and 3 bases from J, with 7 bases between. Germline loops: CDR1 MNHEY, CDR2 SMNVEV (reference sequence).

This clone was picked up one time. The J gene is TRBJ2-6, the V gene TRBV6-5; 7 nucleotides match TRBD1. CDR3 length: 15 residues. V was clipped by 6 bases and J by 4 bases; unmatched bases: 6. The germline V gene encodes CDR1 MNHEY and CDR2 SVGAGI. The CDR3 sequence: CASRKDRAGANVLTF. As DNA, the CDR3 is TGTGCCAGCAGAAAAGACAGGGCCGGGGCCAACGTCCTGACTTTC.